This T cell receptor beta chain is drawn from a study of patients and donors after allogeneic stem cell transplantation. Via MiXCR, TCRdb re-called the RT-PCR reads, giving one row per CDR3 protein. Seen here are more than 850,000 distinct CDR3 sequences, over 15% observed once, and the top ten hold 5% to 7.5%. The CDR3 extends over 15 amino acids. Germline V gene sequence: CDR1 DFQATT, CDR2 SNEGSKA (reference sequence). The V gene lost 4 bases and the J gene lost 0 bases, with 12 bases spanning the gap. This sequence was found in a human donor who was either an allogeneic HSCT recipient or a stem cell or donor lymphocyte infusion donor (not recorded which). It is not recorded whose cells these are; they may come from a transplant donor. This sequence joins TRBV20-1 and TRBJ2-2; D call uncertain. Sequencing input: blood, either unsorted or a sorted T cell fraction (not recorded which). This CDR3 is CSATQGISNTGELFF. The CDR3 region has the DNA TGCAGTGCTACCCAAGGGATCTCGAACACCGGGGAGCTGTTTTTT.